A selection of T cell receptor beta chains follows, all from one sample in a study of T cell changes during pregnancy in multiple sclerosis. Method: immunoSEQ multiplex PCR; TCRdb's copy keeps in-frame clones and lacks some. The repertoire holds 40,000 to 50,000 clones, 80% to 95% seen once, with under 4.5% in the top ten. The source was CD8+ T cells from peripheral blood mononuclear cells, collected after pregnancy. The receptors originated from a female donor with multiple sclerosis, enrolled in a pregnancy study. Both conserved end residues are part of each CDR3. Size tells how often a clone was seen (once, few, many) or the class of an expanded clone, and some rows leave it out.

>TRBJ1-1|.|TRBV29-1
CSVLQGMNTEAFF
>TRBJ1-1|.|TRBV12-5
CASDLTGFTEAFF
>TRBJ1-2|.|TRBV7-8
CASSFPGQGKNNGYTF
>TRBJ2-1|.|TRBV9
CASSVGDTSSYNEQFF
>TRBJ1-6|.|TRBV4-2
CASSQETTASGSPLHF
>TRBJ1-1|.|TRBV6-5
CASRVSMNTEAFF
>TRBJ2-2|.|TRBV9
CASQGQNTGELFF
>TRBJ1-5|.|TRBV2
CASSAGGYQPQHF
>TRBJ2-7|.|TRBV9
CASSSSLGLAGDEQYF
>TRBJ1-2|.|TRBV7-2
CASSLRGMTGRIGYGYTF
>TRBJ2-5|once|TRBV9
CASSGGGRRETQYF
>TRBJ1-3|.|TRBV9
CASSTGTAGNTIYF
>TRBJ2-2|.|TRBV4-1
CASSQEGQGPATGELFF
>TRBJ2-3|.|TRBV2
CASKDRLPGDTQYF